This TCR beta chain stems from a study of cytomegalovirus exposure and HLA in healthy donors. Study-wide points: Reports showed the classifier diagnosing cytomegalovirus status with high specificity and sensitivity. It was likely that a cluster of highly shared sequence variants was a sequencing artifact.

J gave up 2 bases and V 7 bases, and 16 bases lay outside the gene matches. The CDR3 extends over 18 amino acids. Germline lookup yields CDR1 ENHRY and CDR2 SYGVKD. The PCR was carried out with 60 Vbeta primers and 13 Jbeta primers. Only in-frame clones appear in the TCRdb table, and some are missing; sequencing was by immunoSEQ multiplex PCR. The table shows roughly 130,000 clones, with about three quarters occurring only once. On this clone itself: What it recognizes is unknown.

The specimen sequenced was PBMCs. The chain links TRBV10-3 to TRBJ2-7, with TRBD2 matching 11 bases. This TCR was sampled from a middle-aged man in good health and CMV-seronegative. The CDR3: CAITRGLAGGKQAYEQYF. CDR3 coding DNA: TGTGCCATCACCAGGGGGCTAGCGGGAGGTAAACAGGCCTACGAGCAGTACTTC.